What follows are 22 T cell receptor beta chains derived from one specimen sequenced in a study of CD8+ T cells in alopecia areata (dated by TCRdb to the late 2010s). Cells from mouse cutaneous lymph nodes were pooled, stained for CD4, CD8alpha, NKG2D, NKG2ACE and other markers, and then sorted on a BD Influx. To prepare the library, the immunoSEQ multiplex PCR assay was applied. RNA was extracted from all samples and reverse transcribed into cDNA as template for TCR sequencing. In its TCRdb copy, this immuneACCESS table keeps in-frame sequences only and misses some clones. Where compared with another copy, unresolved V genes explain less than half of these, and the others have no known cause. This sample is represented by 200,000 to 300,000 clones, with no singletons among them. The ten largest clones take up about 1.2% of the sample. Sequenced sample: CD4+ T cells sorted from a lymph node. These receptors all come from a C3H/HeJ mouse with alopecia areata. In terms of MHC, this strain is H2-k.

This clone was seen at least ten times. These gene names are mouse names. The CDR3 extends 4 residues past the end of the read, so its final part is completed from the germline J gene. The same CDR3 can be traced to other DNA sequences in this sample. The chain employs TRBV13-1 and TRBJ1-2; 7 bases agree with TRBD1. Trimming removed 5 bases from V and 0 bases from J; junction bases left unmatched: 4. The CDR3 covers 14 residues. CDR1 and CDR2 (germline): NSHNY, SYGAGN. The covered CDR3 bases are TGTGCCAGCAGGTCCGGGACAGCAAACTCC. Encoded protein: CASRSGTANS. The whole CDR3 region reads CASRSGTANSDYTF.

A note on this clone: These gene names are mouse names. The read ends 4 residues shy of where the CDR3 ends; the end is completed using the germline J gene. This chain joins TRBV13-1 and TRBJ2-3; 7 bases fit TRBD1. The germline V gene has CDR1 NSHNY and CDR2 SYGAGN. The CDR3 consists of 15 residues. V was clipped by 2 bases and J by 0 bases; unmatched bases: 3. The part of the CDR3 DNA that was read is TGTGCCAGCAGTGAGGGACAGCCTAGTGCAGAA. This codes for CASSEGQPSAE. In full, the CDR3 is CASSEGQPSAETLYF.

On this clone itself: The gene names here belong to mouse. Read sequence stops 4 residues before the CDR3 end, and the germline J gene provides the missing end. The chain joins TRBV13-1 to TRBJ2-4; 8 bases fit TRBD1. Germline V gene lookup returns CDR1 NSHNY and CDR2 SYGAGN. After removal of 2 bases from V and 1 base from J, the junction contained 3 bases not matched to a gene. CDR3 length: 15 amino acids. The CDR3 DNA, read in part, is TGTGCCAGCAGTGAACCGGACAGGGGTCAAAAC. Amino acid sequence: CASSEPDRGQN. The whole CDR3 sequence is CASSEPDRGQNTLYF.

This clone showed up just a few times. Gene names are mouse gene names. The CDR3 is cut off 4 residues early in the read; its end comes from the germline J gene. V gene TRBV13-1 combines with J gene TRBJ2-1; 7 bases map to TRBD1. With 5 bases clipped from V and 4 bases from J, the junction kept 6 bases outside the gene matches. CDR1 is NSHNY, CDR2 SYGAGN, per germline. The CDR3 covers 14 residues. CDR3 bases read: TGTGCCAGCAGGCCCGGGACAGCATATGCT. This translates into CASRPGTAYA. The complete CDR3 protein is CASRPGTAYAEQFF.

This clone has more than one count but fewer than ten. The gene names here belong to mouse. CDR3 loop: CASSDLGYSAETLYF. The sequenced CDR3 bases are TGTGCCAGCAGTGATTTGGGGTATAGTGCAGAA. V is TRBV13-1 and J is TRBJ2-3; D is possibly TRBD2 (5 bases). The DNA ends 4 residues before the CDR3 does, and the rest of the CDR3 is filled in from the germline J gene. The ends were cut back, 1 base at V and 0 bases at J, with 9 bases in the middle. This CDR3 has 15 amino acids. Germline-derived CDR1 and CDR2 are NSHNY and SYGAGN.

This clone was observed a few times. Gene names are the mouse ones. The missing CDR3 end, 4 residues past where the read stops, is filled in from the germline J gene. This chain joins TRBV19 and TRBJ2-7; 11 bases are shared with TRBD2. V lost 5 bases to trimming and J lost 0 bases; unmatched junction nucleotides: 4. The CDR3 runs to 15 residues. The germline CDR1 and CDR2 sequences are FNHDT and SITEND (reference sequence). CDR3 bases read: TGTGCCAGCAGCCAGACTGGGGGGGTCTCCTAT. As protein: CASSQTGGVSY. The CDR3 reads in full as CASSQTGGVSYEQYF.

With respect to this clone: Germline and genes: mouse. Other DNA sequences in the sample encode the same CDR3. The DNA read from the CDR3 is TGTGCCAGCTCTCTCCAGTAT. The encoded protein is CASSLQY. Given in full, the CDR3 is CASSLQYEQYF. The J gene is TRBJ2-7, the V gene TRBV12-1; D is uncertain. The read ends 4 residues shy of where the CDR3 ends; the end is completed using the germline J gene. Germline assignment: CDR1 SGHSN and CDR2 HYEKVE. CDR3 length equals 11 residues.

In the case of this clone: Mouse names are used for the genes. Read coverage stops 4 residues before the CDR3 terminus; the germline J gene supplies the remainder. The same CDR3 arises from other DNA sequences in this sample as well. V and J are TRBV1 and TRBJ1-2; 7 nucleotides align to TRBD1. J was trimmed by 0 bases and V by 3 bases; bases with no gene match: 1. CDR3 size: 14 residues. Germline V gene data show CDR1 as NSQYPW and CDR2 as LRSPGD (reference sequence). Here the CDR3 reads CTCSATGTNSDYTF. Partial CDR3 DNA: TGCACCTGCAGTGCGACAGGGACAAACTCC.

Points on this clone: The gene names given are mouse names. The read stops 4 residues short of the end of the CDR3; the missing end is completed from the germline J gene. V is TRBV5 and J is TRBJ2-1, with 9 bases lining up with TRBD2. This CDR3 comprises 16 residues. V lost 4 bases to trimming and J lost 1 base; unmatched junction nucleotides: 5. Looked up from germline, CDR1 is LGHNA and CDR2 is YNLKQL (reference sequence). CDR3 sequence reads: CASSPPGGGNYAEQFF. Partial CDR3 DNA: TGTGCCAGCAGCCCCCCTGGGGGGGGGAACTATGCT.

This clone was recorded a few times. Gene names are mouse gene names. Read sequence stops 4 residues before the CDR3 end, and the germline J gene provides the missing end. The rearrangement uses TRBV13-3 and TRBJ2-2; D may be TRBD1 (6 bases). The CDR3 sequence is 14 residues long. In germline, CDR1 is NNHDY, CDR2 SYVADS. V was shortened by 6 bases and J by 0 bases, with 9 bases between the two germline ends. CDR3 DNA (partial): TGTGCCAGCAAGGGGACATCAAACACCGGG. Translated: CASKGTSNTG. The full CDR3 is CASKGTSNTGQLYF.

This clone came up a few times. Gene names are the mouse ones. Read coverage stops 4 residues before the CDR3 terminus; the germline J gene supplies the remainder. This CDR3 is also generated by other DNA sequences in the sample. The V call is TRBV1, the J call TRBJ2-5; TRBD1 aligns across 8 bases. The CDR3 extends over 14 amino acids. Germline V gene data show CDR1 as NSQYPW and CDR2 as LRSPGD (reference sequence). CDR3 DNA (partial): TGCACCTGCAGTGCACAGGGGGCGGGGGAC. Protein sequence: CTCSAQGAGD. The entire CDR3 is CTCSAQGAGDTQYF.

Regarding this clone: Gene names are the mouse ones. CDR3 bases read: TGTGCCAGCGGTGTCCGGGGGGATAACTATGCT. It yields the protein CASGVRGDNYA. The CDR3, in full, reads CASGVRGDNYAEQFF. This chain joins TRBV13-2 and TRBJ2-1; a possible D gene is TRBD2 (6 bases). The sequence runs out 4 residues before the end of the CDR3; the remainder is reconstructed from the germline J gene. This CDR3 is 15 amino acids long. The germline V and J ends were trimmed by 3 bases and 0 bases, with 10 bases remaining between them. Germline V gene sequence: CDR1 NNHNN, CDR2 SYGAGS (reference sequence).

This clone was recorded a few times. Each gene name is a mouse one. The covered CDR3 bases are TGTGCCAGCAGTACAGGGGGCGGGAGTAATTCGCCC. It is translated as CASSTGGGSNSP. In full, the CDR3 reads CASSTGGGSNSPLYF. The J gene is TRBJ1-6, the V gene TRBV13-1; 9 bases map to TRBD1. Read sequence stops 3 residues before the CDR3 end, and the germline J gene provides the missing end. TRBJ1-6 is an ORF; its function is uncertain. The V gene end was trimmed by 4 bases and the J gene end by 6 bases; junction bases not matched to a gene: 5. The CDR3 is made up of 15 amino acids. Germline V lookup: CDR1 NSHNY, CDR2 SYGAGN.

Turning to this clone: Each gene name is a mouse one. The CDR3 extends 4 residues past the end of the read, so its final part is completed from the germline J gene. The chain employs TRBV31 and TRBJ2-4; 8 bases are a match to TRBD2. This CDR3 region has 14 residues. The ends lost 2 bases at V and 0 bases at J; junction bases unmatched: 1. Germline V gene lookup returns CDR1 GKSSPN and CDR2 SITVG. The part of the CDR3 DNA that was read is TGTGCCTGGAGTACTGGGGGTAGTCAAAAC. Amino acid sequence: CAWSTGGSQN. The full CDR3 is CAWSTGGSQNTLYF.

A few counts support this clone. Gene labels here are mouse ones. The DNA ends 4 residues before the CDR3 does, and the rest of the CDR3 is filled in from the germline J gene. This chain joins TRBV13-1 and TRBJ2-5; no firm D call. Trimming removed 0 bases from V and 3 bases from J, with 5 bases in between. Germline CDR1 reads NSHNY; CDR2 reads SYGAGN. The CDR3 is made up of 13 amino acids. CDR3 sequence: CASSDEQQDTQYF. The CDR3 bases that were read are TGTGCCAGCAGTGATGAACAGCAAGAC.

With regard to this clone: These gene names are mouse names. Read data end 4 residues before the CDR3 end; the end is taken from the germline J gene. V and J are TRBV1 and TRBJ2-2; 7 bases match TRBD2. Trimming cost V 1 base and J 3 bases; bases outside gene matches: 2. Germline V gene data show CDR1 as NSQYPW and CDR2 as LRSPGD (reference sequence). The CDR3 totals 15 residues. The sequenced part of the CDR3 DNA is TGCACCTGCAGTGCAGCGGGGGGGGACACCGGG. Amino acid sequence: CTCSAAGGDTG. The whole CDR3 protein is CTCSAAGGDTGQLYF.

This clone showed up just a few times. Each gene name is a mouse one. The read ends 4 residues before the CDR3 terminus; that terminus is restored from the germline J gene. The V call is TRBV13-2, the J call TRBJ2-1, with D possibly TRBD2 on 7 matching bases. Trimming took 0 bases from V and 3 from J, leaving 16 bases between them. This CDR3 region has 17 residues. CDR1 NNHNN and CDR2 SYGAGS come from the germline V gene (reference sequence). CDR3 loop: CASGDVRAWGPYAEQFF. CDR3 DNA (partial): TGTGCCAGCGGTGATGTAAGGGCCTGGGGGCCCTATGCT.

Turning to this clone: Genes and germline are mouse. Sequencing ends 4 residues short of the CDR3 end; the germline J gene provides the rest. V gene TRBV5 combines with J gene TRBJ2-3; tentative D call: TRBD1 (5 bases). The CDR3 spans 17 residues. Germline V gene lookup returns CDR1 LGHNA and CDR2 YNLKQL (reference sequence). Trimming removed 0 bases from V and 1 base from J, with 14 bases in between. The CDR3 reads CASSQDQAREGAETLYF. The part of the CDR3 DNA that was read is TGTGCCAGCAGCCAAGACCAGGCCAGGGAGGGTGCAGAA.

This clone showed up just a few times. Gene names are the mouse ones. The part of the CDR3 DNA that was read is TGTGCCTGGAGTTCATCCAGGGGACGGGGCTCC. It translates to CAWSSSRGRGS. The complete CDR3 reads CAWSSSRGRGSDYTF. The chain couples TRBV31 to TRBJ1-2; possibly TRBD1 for D (6 bases). The read terminates 4 residues before the CDR3 end, so the remaining end is supplied by the germline J gene. V lost 2 bases and J 4 bases, leaving 17 bases between the germline ends. The CDR3 runs to 15 residues. Germline CDR1 is GKSSPN and CDR2 is SITVG.

A word on this clone: Germline and genes here are mouse. The CDR3 extends 4 residues past the end of the read, so its final part is completed from the germline J gene. This CDR3 is also generated by other DNA sequences in the sample. V and J are TRBV17 and TRBJ2-5, with D perhaps matching TRBD2 (7 bases). Germline V gene sequence: CDR1 MNHDT, CDR2 YYDKIL. The CDR3 has 14 residues. CDR3 DNA, as far as it was read: TGTGCTAGCAGTAGAGGGGGGGCGCAGGAC. As protein: CASSRGGAQD. The complete CDR3 sequence is CASSRGGAQDTQYF.

This clone was seen ten or more times. The listed genes are named as in mouse. The sample holds other DNA sequences that translate to the same CDR3. CDR3 bases read: TGTGCCAGCAGCCAAGACTGGGGGGTCTATGCT. It is translated as CASSQDWGVYA. The full-length CDR3 reads as CASSQDWGVYAEQFF. The chain uses TRBV5 and TRBJ2-1; 8 bases agree with TRBD2. The DNA ends 4 residues before the CDR3 does, and the rest of the CDR3 is filled in from the germline J gene. The V segment lost 0 bases and the J segment 3 bases; nucleotides outside the gene matches: 1. The CDR3 consists of 15 residues. The V gene's germline CDR1 is LGHNA and CDR2 YNLKQL (reference sequence).

This clone was seen a few times. Germline and genes: mouse. The sequenced part of the CDR3 DNA is TGTGCCAGCAGTGATAACTGGGGTTATTAT. It specifies CASSDNWGYY. The entire CDR3 protein reads CASSDNWGYYEQYF. The chain joins TRBV13-3 to TRBJ2-7; 7 nucleotides line up with TRBD2. Read coverage stops 4 residues before the CDR3 terminus; the germline J gene supplies the remainder. The CDR3 is made up of 14 amino acids. Germline V lookup: CDR1 NNHDY, CDR2 SYVADS.